One sample yielded the 7 T cell receptor beta chains listed below, sequenced in a study of shared clonotypes between healthy human individuals. Sequencing used immunoSEQ multiplex PCR; TCRdb keeps in-frame clones, though not all of them. In the table there are approximately 2.4 million clones, 90% to 97% of which are singletons. Specimen: naive CD4+ T cells sorted from blood. Documented subset: CD45RA+ positively selected. Receptors originate from a man between 18 and 35 years old in good health.

V is TRBV6-5 and J is TRBJ1-4; D might be TRBD1 (5 bases). Trimming pared 6 bases from V and 7 bases from J, leaving 15 bases between. The CDR3 loop spans 14 amino acids. CDR1 and CDR2 from the germline V gene are MNHEY and SVGAGI. CDR3 loop: CASSPTRGSEKLFF. The CDR3 DNA is TGTGCCAGCAGCCCCACACGGGGCAGTGAAAAACTGTTTTTT.

As to this clone: The sample carries other DNA sequences with the same CDR3. The chain recombines TRBV5-4 with TRBJ1-2; 9 positions agree with TRBD1. J was trimmed by 8 bases and V by 2 bases; bases with no gene match: 4. Germline V gives CDR1 SGHNT, CDR2 YYREEE (reference sequence). The CDR3 has 13 amino acids. Here the CDR3 reads CASSLGQGRGYTF. For the CDR3, the DNA is TGTGCCAGCAGCTTAGGACAGGGGAGGGGCTACACCTTC.

On this clone itself: This CDR3 is also generated by other DNA sequences in the sample. This sequence joins TRBV4-1 and TRBJ1-5; D gene uncertain. The CDR3 sequence is 16 residues long. The germline V and J ends were trimmed by 0 bases and 0 bases, with 9 bases remaining between them. CDR1 is MGHRA and CDR2 is YSYEKL in the germline V gene. The CDR3 is CASSQEGRASNQPQHF. In DNA, the CDR3 is TGCGCCAGCAGCCAAGAGGGTAGGGCTAGCAATCAGCCCCAGCATTTT.

The rearrangement uses TRBV5-1 and TRBJ1-3, with a possible D match to TRBD1 (6 bases). CDR1 and CDR2 from the germline V gene are SGHRS and YFSETQ. The CDR3 totals 16 residues. V was shortened by 4 bases and J by 0 bases, with 14 bases between the two germline ends. CDR3 sequence: CASSPPTGPSGNTIYF. The CDR3 DNA reads TGCGCCAGCAGCCCGCCCACAGGGCCCTCTGGAAACACCATATATTTT.

This sequence joins TRBV25-1 and TRBJ2-5, with D perhaps assigned TRBD1 or TRBD2 (5 bases each). With 4 bases removed from V and 5 bases from J, the gap between germline ends came to 23 bases. CDR1 and CDR2 from the germline V gene are MGHDK and SYGVNS. CDR3 size: 17 residues. The CDR3, as DNA: TGTGCCAGCAGTGTACCTTCCGGGATCCAGGGTCAGGAGACCCAGTACTTC. Its translation is CASSVPSGIQGQETQYF.

The chain uses TRBV11-2 and TRBJ2-7; D might be TRBD2 (5 bases). Trimming removed 4 bases at V and 3 bases at J, with 19 bases between. Germline loops: CDR1 SGHAT, CDR2 FQNNGV. The CDR3 has 16 amino acids. The chain's CDR3 is CASSSGGGAFGYEQYF. In DNA, the CDR3 is TGTGCCAGCAGCTCCGGAGGCGGAGCCTTTGGCTACGAGCAGTACTTC.

V gene TRBV10-2 combines with J gene TRBJ2-7; no clear D gene. Germline loops: CDR1 WSHSY, CDR2 SAAADI. This CDR3 is 13 amino acids long. V lost 6 bases to trimming and J lost 0 bases, with 9 bases between them. CDR3: CASSGFSSYEQYF. The CDR3 nucleotides read TGCGCCAGCAGCGGGTTCAGCTCCTACGAGCAGTACTTC.